This T cell receptor (beta chain) derives from a study of T cells after posttransplantation cyclophosphamide. Points on this clone: Its antigen is unidentified.

Study-level findings and limits: Donor CD8+ memory clones often dominated recipient blood repertoires at later times. Recipient CMV seropositivity and CMV reactivation strongly tracked TRB clonality. Blood and skin or GI T cell repertoires showed limited TRB overlap.

On the day of bone marrow donation, the related graft donor provided peripheral blood. This table comes from immunoSEQ multiplex PCR, and its TCRdb copy is limited to in-frame clones, with some not included. Of just over 65,000 clones listed, 93% are singletons. This TCR was recovered from a woman between 25 and 40 years old in good health and a related stem cell transplant donor. The material sequenced was PBMCs.

CDR3 sequence reads: CASSLEAGKTYEQYF. CDR3 nucleotide sequence: TGTGCCAGCAGCTTAGAGGCAGGAAAAACCTACGAGCAGTACTTC. The J gene is TRBJ2-7, the V gene TRBV7-6; D is unclear. The V and J ends lost 1 base and 2 bases respectively, with 12 bases between them. Germline-derived CDR1 and CDR2 are SGHVS and FNYEAQ. The CDR3 runs to 15 residues. Full variable domain (rest looked up from reference TRBV7-6 and TRBJ2-7): GAGVSQSPRYKVTKRGQDVALRCDPISGHVSLYWYRQALGQGPEFLTYFNYEAQQDKSGLPNDRFSAERPEGSISTLTIQRTEQRDSAMYRCASSLEAGKTYEQYFGPGTRLTVT.